The sequence of this T cell receptor (beta chain) was determined in a study of CD8 T cells in ankylosing spondylitis. Germline CDR1 is SGHRS and CDR2 is YFSETQ. This CDR3 has 14 amino acids. V was cut by 2 bases and J by 2 bases, with 11 bases left in between. TCRdb reanalysed the 5' RACE reads using MiXCR and keeps one entry per CDR3 protein. Found here are 200,000 to 250,000 distinct CDR3 sequences, roughly 25% of them singletons; the top ten hold 5% to 7.5%. In its sample, this clonotype was seen many times. The chain is built from TRBV5-1 and TRBJ2-7; a possible D gene is TRBD1 (5 bases). Sequencing used blood, either unsorted or a sorted T cell fraction (not recorded which). The TCR was taken from a male donor with ankylosing spondylitis or in good health (not recorded which). This chain's CDR3 is CASSFRSRAYEQYF. In DNA form, the CDR3 reads TGCGCCAGCAGCTTTCGGTCCAGGGCCTACGAGCAGTACTTC.